A selection of T cell receptor beta chains follows, all from one sample in a study of T cell responses to AZD1222 COVID-19 vaccine. Profiled with immunoSEQ multiplex PCR; TCRdb holds only in-frame clones, not every one. The table records 150,000 to 170,000 clones, approximately 90% of them present only once. This sample comprised peripheral blood, obtained on day 0 of AZD1222 vaccination. These TCRs come from an adult in good health. The CDR3 runs from the conserved cysteine through the conserved F or W. The D gene is left open where the match is weak. Clone size is shown for a subset of rows, as once, few, many or a class of expanded clone.

d_call	clone_size	v_call	j_call	cdr3_nt	cdr3_aa
.	.	TRBV7-6	TRBJ2-1	TGTGCCAGCAGACAACCCGGGCTAGCGACCTACAATGAGCAGTTCTTC	CASRQPGLATYNEQFF
.	.	TRBV18	TRBJ2-7	TGTGCCAGCTCACCCCTCTGGCAGGCGTCAGTCTACGAGCAGTACTTC	CASSPLWQASVYEQYF
.	.	TRBV6-1	TRBJ1-5	TGTGCCAGCAGTGAACGTCAGGGCGGTCAGCCCCAGCATTTT	CASSERQGGQPQHF
TRBD1	.	TRBV19	TRBJ2-2	TGTGCCAGTAGGCGAACAGGGGGTGCGGGCACCGGGGAGCTGTTTTTT	CASRRTGGAGTGELFF
TRBD1	few	TRBV7-8	TRBJ1-4	TGTGCCAGCACCCGGGACAGGGGGACTAATGAAAAACTGTTTTTT	CASTRDRGTNEKLFF
.	.	TRBV7-9	TRBJ2-5	TGTGCCAGCAGCTTATTGGGGTCCACCCAAGAGACCCAGTACTTC	CASSLLGSTQETQYF
TRBD1	few	TRBV2	TRBJ1-3	TGTGCCAGCAGCCCCTTTCCGACAGGGGTTGGAAACACCATATATTTT	CASSPFPTGVGNTIYF
.	.	TRBV27	TRBJ1-1	TGTGCCAGCAAAGGGGGACAGAACACTGAAGCTTTCTTT	CASKGGQNTEAFF
.	.	TRBV20-1	TRBJ1-3	TGCAGTGCTAGTGGGAGGGGCTCTGGAAACACCATATATTTT	CSASGRGSGNTIYF
.	few	TRBV6-2/TRBV6-3	TRBJ1-4	TGTGCCAGCAGTTACGGGGACCGAACTAATGAAAAACTGTTTTTT	CASSYGDRTNEKLFF
.	.	TRBV11-3	TRBJ2-2	TGTGCCAGCAGCTCCAGTTACACCGGGGAGCTGTTTTTT	CASSSSYTGELFF
.	.	TRBV19	TRBJ1-2	TGTGCCAGTAGTCCCCTCGACAGCAACTATGGCTACACCTTC	CASSPLDSNYGYTF
TRBD1	once	TRBV23-1	TRBJ2-5	TGCGCCAGCAGTCATTACCGGGACAGCCAAGAGACCCAGTACTTC	CASSHYRDSQETQYF
.	.	TRBV5-1	TRBJ1-2	TGCGCCAGCAGCTTGGTGGGCTCCTATGGCTACACCTTC	CASSLVGSYGYTF
TRBD2	once	TRBV3-1/TRBV3-2	TRBJ2-7	TGTGCCAGCGGCACTAGCGGGGGGTCCGACTCCTACGAGCAGTACTTC	CASGTSGGSDSYEQYF
.	.	TRBV5-5	TRBJ1-2	TGTGCCAGCAGCTTTCCCACAGTCGGCTACACCTTC	CASSFPTVGYTF
.	.	TRBV23-1	TRBJ1-2	TGCGCCAGCAGTTGCCTAGGCTACACCTTC	CASSCLGYTF
.	once	TRBV7-6	TRBJ1-3	TGTGCCAGCAGCCCAACTTCCTTCTCTGGAAACACCATATATTTT	CASSPTSFSGNTIYF
TRBD1	.	TRBV10-3	TRBJ1-3	TGTGCCATCAGTGAGTCGACTCAGGGGGCCTCAGGAAACACCATATATTTT	CAISESTQGASGNTIYF
TRBD2	.	TRBV11-2	TRBJ2-7	TGTGCCAGCAGCTCCCCGACTAGCGGGGGGGAGTCCTACGAGCAGTACTTC	CASSSPTSGGESYEQYF
.	.	TRBV5-1	TRBJ2-7	TGCGCCAGCAGCTTGCCAGGGACCGAGCAGTACTTC	CASSLPGTEQYF
TRBD1	.	TRBV5-6	TRBJ2-2	TGTGCCAGCAGCCAAGTCCGGGACAGGGGAAATGTGGTCACCGGGGAGCTGTTTTTT	CASSQVRDRGNVVTGELFF
.	few	TRBV2	TRBJ2-7	TGTGCCAGTCGGGACCTCGGAGAGCAGTACTTC	CASRDLGEQYF
TRBD1	.	TRBV5-4	TRBJ1-2	TGTGCCAGCAGCCCCCGGGGACAGAATAACTATGGCTACACCTTC	CASSPRGQNNYGYTF
.	.	TRBV19	TRBJ1-4	TGTGCCAGTAAGAGGGCAGGGTCGTCGGTGGTTGAAAAACTGTTTTTT	CASKRAGSSVVEKLFF
.	.	TRBV28	TRBJ2-7	TGTGCCAGCAGGGTGGGGGGAACCGACTACGAGCAGTACTTC	CASRVGGTDYEQYF
.	few	TRBV5-4	TRBJ2-3	TGTGCCAGCAGCCCCAGTGCGGGGTCCACAGATACGCAGTATTTT	CASSPSAGSTDTQYF
TRBD1	.	TRBV28	TRBJ1-5	TGTGCCAGCAGTCCAGGGGGTGGTTATCAGCCCCAGCATTTT	CASSPGGGYQPQHF
.	.	TRBV19	TRBJ2-2	TGTGCCAGTAGTCCAAGTGAGCTTTTGGGGGAGCTGTTTTTT	CASSPSELLGELFF
.	.	TRBV6-2/TRBV6-3	TRBJ2-4	TGTGCCAGCAGTCTAACCAGAGTCCTAGCCAAAAACATTCAGTACTTC	CASSLTRVLAKNIQYF
.	.	TRBV27	TRBJ2-2	TGTGCCAGCAGTAATTCGAACACCGGGGAGCTGTTTTTT	CASSNSNTGELFF
.	.	TRBV5-5	TRBJ2-1	TGTGCCAGCAGCTCTGGATTGTTTAATGAGCAGTTCTTC	CASSSGLFNEQFF
TRBD1	.	TRBV4-3	TRBJ2-7	TGCGCCAGCAGCCAAGGACAGGGGGCTCAGGAGCAGTACTTC	CASSQGQGAQEQYF
.	.	TRBV6-5	TRBJ1-1	TGTGCCAGCAGTTACTCGAGGGGGGGTTTAGGCACTGAAGCTTTCTTT	CASSYSRGGLGTEAFF
.	.	TRBV5-1	TRBJ2-2	TGCGCCAGCAGCTCCGGGAACACCGGGGAGCTGTTTTTT	CASSSGNTGELFF
.	few	TRBV28	TRBJ1-2	TGTGCCAGCAGCGTAAACGAGCGGGGGGCCGGCTATGGCTACACCTTC	CASSVNERGAGYGYTF
TRBD1	.	TRBV7-9	TRBJ1-5	TGTGCCAGCAGCCATGGACAGGGGGCTTATCAGCCCCAGCATTTT	CASSHGQGAYQPQHF
TRBD1	.	TRBV4-3	TRBJ1-5	TGCGCCAGCAGCCAAGATCGTGCAGGGGGCGTTTATCAGCCCCAGCATTTT	CASSQDRAGGVYQPQHF
TRBD1	.	TRBV7-6	TRBJ1-2	TGTGCCAGCAGCACTGACAGGGGCAACTATGGCTACACCTTC	CASSTDRGNYGYTF
TRBD1	.	TRBV5-1	TRBJ1-4	TGCGCCAGCAGCTTGTTCGGGACAGGGGCGGATCGGGAAAAACTGTTTTTT	CASSLFGTGADREKLFF
.	.	TRBV7-9	TRBJ1-1	TGTGCCAGCAGCCTACAGGGTGGGACCACTGAAGCTTTCTTT	CASSLQGGTTEAFF
.	.	TRBV7-2	TRBJ2-3	TGTGCCAGCAGCGGTCGGGGGACGACAGATACGCAGTATTTT	CASSGRGTTDTQYF
TRBD2	.	TRBV9	TRBJ2-1	TGTGCCAGCAGCGTTGGGACTAGCGGGGGTTACAATGAGCAGTTCTTC	CASSVGTSGGYNEQFF